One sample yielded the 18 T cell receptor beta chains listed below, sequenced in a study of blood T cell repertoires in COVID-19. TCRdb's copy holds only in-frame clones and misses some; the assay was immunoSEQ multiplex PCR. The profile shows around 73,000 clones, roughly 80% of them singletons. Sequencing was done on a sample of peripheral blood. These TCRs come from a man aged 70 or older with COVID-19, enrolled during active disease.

CDR3 sequence (DNA): TGTGCCAGTAACTCAGGGGGCGGGACTAATGAAAAACTGTTTTTT. The encoded protein is CASNSGGGTNEKLFF. V and J are TRBV28 and TRBJ1-4; 8 positions agree with TRBD1. The CDR3 has 15 amino acids. In germline, CDR1 is MDHEN, CDR2 SYDVKM. J gave up 2 bases and V 9 bases, and 8 bases lay outside the gene matches. Looking up the rest from reference TRBV28 and TRBJ1-4 gives the full variable domain: DVKVTQSSRYLVKRTGEKVFLECVQDMDHENMFWYRQDPGLGLRLIYFSYDVKMKEKGDIPEGYSVSREKKERFSLILESASTNQTSMYLCASNSGGGTNEKLFFGSGTQLSVL.

The DNA for the CDR3 is TGTGCCAGCAGCTTCAGACAGGAGAACACCGGGGAGCTGTTTTTT. This translates into CASSFRQENTGELFF. The genes are TRBV5-5 and TRBJ2-2; D may be TRBD1 (6 bases). Trimming stripped 2 bases from V and 1 base from J, with 9 bases between. The germline gives CDR1 SGHKS, CDR2 YYEKEE (reference sequence). The CDR3 contains 15 residues.

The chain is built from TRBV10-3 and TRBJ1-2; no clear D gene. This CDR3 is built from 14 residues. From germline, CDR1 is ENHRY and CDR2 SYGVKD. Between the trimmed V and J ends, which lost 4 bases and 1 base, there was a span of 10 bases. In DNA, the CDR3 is TGTGCCATCAGTGTAGGAGAAAGTAACTATGGCTACACCTTC. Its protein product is CAISVGESNYGYTF.

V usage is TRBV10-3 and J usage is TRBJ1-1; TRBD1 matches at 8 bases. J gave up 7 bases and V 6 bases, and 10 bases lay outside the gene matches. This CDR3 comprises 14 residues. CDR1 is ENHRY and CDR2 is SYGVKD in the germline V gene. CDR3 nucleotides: TGTGCCATCAGGGACCTGGGACAGGAAATTGAAGCTTTCTTT. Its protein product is CAIRDLGQEIEAFF.

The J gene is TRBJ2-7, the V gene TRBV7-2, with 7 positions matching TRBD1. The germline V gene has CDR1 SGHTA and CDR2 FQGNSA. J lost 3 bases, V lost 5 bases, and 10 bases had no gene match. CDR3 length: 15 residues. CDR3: CASSPAGTAFYEQYF. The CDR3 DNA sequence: TGTGCCAGCAGCCCCGCCGGGACAGCTTTCTACGAGCAGTACTTC.

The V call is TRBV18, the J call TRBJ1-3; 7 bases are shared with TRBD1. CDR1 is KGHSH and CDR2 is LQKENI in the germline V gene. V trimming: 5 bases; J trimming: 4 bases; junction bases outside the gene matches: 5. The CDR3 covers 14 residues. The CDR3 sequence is CASSGQDRGNTIYF. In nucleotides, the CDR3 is TGTGCCAGCTCAGGACAGGATCGCGGAAACACCATATATTTT.

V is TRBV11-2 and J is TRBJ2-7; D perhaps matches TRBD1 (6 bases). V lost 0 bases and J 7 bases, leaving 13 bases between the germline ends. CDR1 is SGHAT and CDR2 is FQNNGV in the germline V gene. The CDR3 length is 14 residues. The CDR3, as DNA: TGTGCCAGCAGCTTAGATCCTGTGACAGGTGAGCAGTACTTC. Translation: CASSLDPVTGEQYF.

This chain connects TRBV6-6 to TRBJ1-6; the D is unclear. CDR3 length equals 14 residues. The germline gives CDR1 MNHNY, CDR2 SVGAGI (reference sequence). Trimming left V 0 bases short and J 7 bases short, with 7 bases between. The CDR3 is CASSYSEENSPLHF. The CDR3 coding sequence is TGTGCCAGCAGTTACTCGGAGGAAAATTCACCCCTCCACTTT.

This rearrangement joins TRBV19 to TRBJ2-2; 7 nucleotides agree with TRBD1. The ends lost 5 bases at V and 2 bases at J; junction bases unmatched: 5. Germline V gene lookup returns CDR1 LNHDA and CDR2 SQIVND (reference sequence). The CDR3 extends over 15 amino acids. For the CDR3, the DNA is TGTGCCAGTAGTCCGAGACAGGGAAACACCGGGGAGCTGTTTTTT. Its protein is CASSPRQGNTGELFF.

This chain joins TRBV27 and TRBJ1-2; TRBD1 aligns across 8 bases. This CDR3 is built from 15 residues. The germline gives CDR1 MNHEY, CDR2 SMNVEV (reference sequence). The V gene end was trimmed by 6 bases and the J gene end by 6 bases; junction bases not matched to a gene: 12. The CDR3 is CASRLVGQGVHGYTF. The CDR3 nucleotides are TGTGCCAGCAGACTCGTAGGACAGGGTGTCCATGGCTACACCTTC.

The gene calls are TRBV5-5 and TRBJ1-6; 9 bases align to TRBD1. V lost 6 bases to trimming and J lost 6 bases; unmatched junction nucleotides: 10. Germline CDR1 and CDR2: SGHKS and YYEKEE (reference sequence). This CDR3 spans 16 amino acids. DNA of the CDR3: TGTGCCAGCACCTCTGGGACAGGGTGGAGTAATTCACCCCTCCACTTT. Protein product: CASTSGTGWSNSPLHF.

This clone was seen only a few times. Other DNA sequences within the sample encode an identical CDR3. The CDR3 loop reads CASSPPGQTEEQYF. The CDR3 DNA reads as TGTGCCAGCTCACCACCGGGACAGACGGAAGAGCAGTACTTC. The chain links TRBV18 to TRBJ2-7; 7 bases map to TRBD1. Germline V gene sequence: CDR1 KGHSH, CDR2 LQKENI. V gave up 0 bases and J gave up 7 bases; unmatched junction bases: 6. The CDR3 has 14 residues. The full variable domain, with the rest looked up from reference TRBV18 and TRBJ2-7, is NAGVMQNPRHLVRRRGQEARLRCSPMKGHSHVYWYRQLPEEGLKFMVYLQKENIIDESGMPKERFSAEFPKEGPSILRIQQVVRGDSAAYFCASSPPGQTEEQYFGPGTRLTVT.

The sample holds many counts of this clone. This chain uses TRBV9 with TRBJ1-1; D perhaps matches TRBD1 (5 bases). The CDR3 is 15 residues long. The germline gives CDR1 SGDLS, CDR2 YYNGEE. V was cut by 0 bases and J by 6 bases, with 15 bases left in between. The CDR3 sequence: CASSVDGREDSEAFF. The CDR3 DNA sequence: TGTGCCAGCAGCGTAGACGGCAGGGAGGATTCTGAAGCTTTCTTT.

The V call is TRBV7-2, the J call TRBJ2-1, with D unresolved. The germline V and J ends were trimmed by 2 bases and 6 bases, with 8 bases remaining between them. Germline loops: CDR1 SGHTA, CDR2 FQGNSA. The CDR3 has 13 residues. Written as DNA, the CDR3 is TGTGCCAGCAGCTTAATTAAATCCAATGAGCAGTTCTTC. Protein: CASSLIKSNEQFF.

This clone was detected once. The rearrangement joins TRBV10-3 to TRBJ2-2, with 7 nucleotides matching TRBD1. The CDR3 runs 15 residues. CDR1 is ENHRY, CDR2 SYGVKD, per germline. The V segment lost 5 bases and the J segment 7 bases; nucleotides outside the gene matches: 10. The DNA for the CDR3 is TGTGCCATCAGTCAGCTTGGACGACAGGGCGGGGAGCTGTTTTTT. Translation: CAISQLGRQGGELFF.

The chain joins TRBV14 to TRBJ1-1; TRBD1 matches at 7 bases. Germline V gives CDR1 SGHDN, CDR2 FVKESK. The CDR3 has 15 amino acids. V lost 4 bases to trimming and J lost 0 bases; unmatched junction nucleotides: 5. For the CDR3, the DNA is TGTGCCAGCAGCCCCCCGGGACAGCTGAACACTGAAGCTTTCTTT. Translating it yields CASSPPGQLNTEAFF.

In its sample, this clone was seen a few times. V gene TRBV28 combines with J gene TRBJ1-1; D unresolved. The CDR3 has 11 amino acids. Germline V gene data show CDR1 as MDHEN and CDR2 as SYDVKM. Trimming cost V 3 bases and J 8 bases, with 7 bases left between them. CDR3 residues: CASSFEGEAFF. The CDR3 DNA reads TGTGCCAGCAGTTTTGAGGGAGAAGCTTTCTTT.

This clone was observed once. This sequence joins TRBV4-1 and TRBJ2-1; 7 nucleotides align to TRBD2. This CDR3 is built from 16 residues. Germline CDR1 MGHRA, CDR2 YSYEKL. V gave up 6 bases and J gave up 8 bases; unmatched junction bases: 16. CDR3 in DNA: TGCGCCAGCAGACTTCGGGGGGAGCGGGAAAGAGATGAGCAGTTCTTC. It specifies CASRLRGERERDEQFF.